This T cell receptor beta chain was recovered during a study of beta chain features in type 1 diabetes. The whole isolated RNA underwent reverse transcription, so sequencing captured expressed TCRB transcripts. Clones were read by immunoSEQ multiplex PCR, and TCRdb kept only the in-frame ones, dropping some. The table shows over 200,000 clones, with about 11% occurring only once. A word on this clone: Its antigen is not identified.

Germline assignment: CDR1 LNHNV and CDR2 YYDKDF (reference sequence). Trimming shortened V by 9 bases and J by 0 bases, and 11 bases separated the two germline ends. The CDR3 extends over 13 amino acids. Broader study findings: Within the patient group, naive, central memory and Treg TCRB repertoires appeared more similar to each other than within healthy donors. Cells carrying high TCR expression could end up over-represented when cDNA is sequenced. Type 1 diabetes patients had TCRB CDR3s that were shorter (moderately but significantly so) in all four CD4+ subsets.

CD45RO/CCR7/CD25/CD127/CD95/CD27 separated CD4+ naive, central memory, regulatory and stem cell-like memory cells by sorting. The rearrangement joins TRBV15 to TRBJ1-1; D possibly corresponds to TRBD1 (6 bases). The specimen was naive CD4+ T cells from blood. This sequence was found in a young man with type 1 diabetes. The CDR3 spells CATSGEMNTEAFF. In nucleotides, the CDR3 is TGTGCCACGTCAGGGGAAATGAACACTGAAGCTTTCTTT.